A selection of T cell receptor beta chains follows, all from one sample in a study of T cell responses to AZD1222 COVID-19 vaccine. Assay: immunoSEQ multiplex PCR; the TCRdb copy retains only in-frame clones and omits some. This table has fewer than 150,000 clones, approximately 80% appearing once. Sequenced here: peripheral blood, sampled on day 0 of AZD1222 vaccination. These receptors were taken from an adult in good health. Each CDR3 is given with its conserved first and last residue. A D gene is named only where the DNA matches it firmly. Clone size appears in some rows only: once, few, many, or a class for an expanded clone.

NA TRBJ1-1 TRBD1 TRBV6-5 TGTGCCAGCAGTTCGGACGGACAGGGGAACACTGAAGCTTTCTTT CASSSDGQGNTEAFF
NA TRBJ1-1 NA TRBV30 TGTGCCTGGAGTGGCCCGGACACTGAAGCTTTCTTT CAWSGPDTEAFF
NA TRBJ2-7 TRBD2 TRBV5-1 TGCGCCAGCAGCTCGCTAGCGGACTCCTACGAGCAGTACTTC CASSSLADSYEQYF
NA TRBJ1-1 NA TRBV28 TGTGCCAGCAGCTCCCAGACCCTCGGCACTGAAGCTTTCTTT CASSSQTLGTEAFF
NA TRBJ2-7 TRBD1 TRBV28 TGTGCCAGCAGTCCTAAACCCCCCGGGACAGAATACGAGCAGTACTTC CASSPKPPGTEYEQYF
NA TRBJ1-5 NA TRBV18 TGTGCCAGCTCACCCTCGCCGAATCAGCCCCAGCATTTT CASSPSPNQPQHF
NA TRBJ1-2 NA TRBV30 TGTGCCTGGAGAGAGGAGGGTAGGCCCTCGGGTGGCTACACCTTC CAWREEGRPSGGYTF
NA TRBJ1-6 TRBD1 TRBV10-3 TGTGCCATCAGCTTCGAAGCAGGGGGCGCTTCACCCCTCCACTTT CAISFEAGGASPLHF
NA TRBJ1-2 NA TRBV18 TGTGCCAGCTCACTCCAGCGGGGGACGGAGAACTATGGCTACACCTTC CASSLQRGTENYGYTF
NA TRBJ2-1 NA TRBV9 TGTGCCAGCAGCGTAGAGGGGGGTACGCACAATGAGCAGTTCTTC CASSVEGGTHNEQFF
NA TRBJ1-4 TRBD1 TRBV7-9 TGTGCCAGCAGCTTAACGGACAGGGGGCCTGAAAAACTGTTTTTT CASSLTDRGPEKLFF
NA TRBJ2-3 TRBD2 TRBV10-1 TGCGCCAGCAGCCCAGGCGGGGGGCTTACAGATACGCAGTATTTT CASSPGGGLTDTQYF
NA TRBJ2-1 NA TRBV7-2 TGTGCCAGCAGCTTTCAGGGAAGGAGTGAGCAGTTCTTC CASSFQGRSEQFF
few TRBJ1-5 TRBD1 TRBV19 TGTGCCAGTATCCTGACAGGGGGTTCAAATCAGCCCCAGCATTTT CASILTGGSNQPQHF
NA TRBJ2-5 NA TRBV24-1 TGTGCCACCTTGGACTTACAAGAGACCCAGTACTTC CATLDLQETQYF
NA TRBJ1-5 NA TRBV6-2/TRBV6-3 TGTGCCAGCAGTTATTGGGGGGCAGATCAGCCCCAGCATTTT CASSYWGADQPQHF
NA TRBJ1-6 NA TRBV9 TGTGCCAGCAGCAAAAATTATAATTCACCCCTCCACTTT CASSKNYNSPLHF
NA TRBJ2-5 NA TRBV5-5 TGTGCCAGCAGCCTTCGGGAGACCCAGTACTTC CASSLRETQYF
NA TRBJ2-3 NA TRBV10-3 TGTGCCATCAGTGAGCCAGGGGGGAGCACAGATACGCAGTATTTT CAISEPGGSTDTQYF
once TRBJ1-2 NA TRBV10-3 TGTGCCATCAGTGAGGGACAAGTAGGGGGCTATGGCTACACCTTC CAISEGQVGGYGYTF
NA TRBJ1-5 TRBD1 TRBV6-5 TGTGCCAGCAGTCCGACAGGGGGCGTAAATCAGCCCCAGCATTTT CASSPTGGVNQPQHF
NA TRBJ1-5 NA TRBV19 TGTGCCAGTAGTATCAGGGCTGAGGGTAAGCCCCAGCATTTT CASSIRAEGKPQHF
once TRBJ1-5 NA TRBV6-5 TGTGCCAGCAGGGAGACAGTAAGCAATCAGCCCCAGCATTTT CASRETVSNQPQHF
NA TRBJ1-1 NA TRBV28 TGTGCCAGCAGCATTCTCTTTCCCACTGAAGCTTTCTTT CASSILFPTEAFF
NA TRBJ2-1 TRBD1 TRBV2 TGTGCCAGCAGTGACAGGGGGCTTGGAAATGAGCAGTTCTTC CASSDRGLGNEQFF
NA TRBJ1-2 TRBD1 TRBV7-2 TGTGCCAGCAGCCCAAAGACAGGGGAGAACTATGGCTACACCTTC CASSPKTGENYGYTF
NA TRBJ1-5 NA TRBV4-1 TGCGCCAGCAGTGATCCTAATCAGCCCCAGCATTTT CASSDPNQPQHF
NA TRBJ1-1 NA TRBV6-5 TGTGCCAGCACCCGGGGGGGGATGACTGAAGCTTTCTTT CASTRGGMTEAFF
NA TRBJ1-3 NA TRBV12-3/TRBV12-4 TGTGCCAGCAGCGCGAACTCTGGAAACACCATATATTTT CASSANSGNTIYF
NA TRBJ1-5 NA TRBV7-2 TGTGCCAGCAGCTTAGCGTGGTCGGGCCAGCATTTT CASSLAWSGQHF
NA TRBJ1-2 NA TRBV27 TGTGCCAGCAGTTTAGGAGGGGCCGCGGGTGGCTACACCTTC CASSLGGAAGGYTF
NA TRBJ2-7 NA TRBV24-1 TGTGCCACCAGTGAAACTACGGCCCTGTCAGGCGAGCAGTACTTC CATSETTALSGEQYF
NA TRBJ1-2 TRBD1 TRBV5-6 TGTGCCAGCAGCCCGACAGGGAACTATGGCTACACCTTC CASSPTGNYGYTF
NA TRBJ1-2 NA TRBV6-5 TGTGCCAGCAGTTACTCGTGGGGTGGCTACACCTTC CASSYSWGGYTF
NA TRBJ1-6 NA TRBV7-2 TGTGCCAGCAGCTTCGGCAATTCACCCCTCCACTTT CASSFGNSPLHF
few TRBJ1-2 NA TRBV5-1 TGCGCCAGCAGCCTGGACGGCAGGGGCAATGATGGCTACACCTTC CASSLDGRGNDGYTF
NA TRBJ1-3 NA TRBV18 TGTGCCAGCTCACCATCACGGATCTCCGGACTTGGAAACACCATATATTTT CASSPSRISGLGNTIYF